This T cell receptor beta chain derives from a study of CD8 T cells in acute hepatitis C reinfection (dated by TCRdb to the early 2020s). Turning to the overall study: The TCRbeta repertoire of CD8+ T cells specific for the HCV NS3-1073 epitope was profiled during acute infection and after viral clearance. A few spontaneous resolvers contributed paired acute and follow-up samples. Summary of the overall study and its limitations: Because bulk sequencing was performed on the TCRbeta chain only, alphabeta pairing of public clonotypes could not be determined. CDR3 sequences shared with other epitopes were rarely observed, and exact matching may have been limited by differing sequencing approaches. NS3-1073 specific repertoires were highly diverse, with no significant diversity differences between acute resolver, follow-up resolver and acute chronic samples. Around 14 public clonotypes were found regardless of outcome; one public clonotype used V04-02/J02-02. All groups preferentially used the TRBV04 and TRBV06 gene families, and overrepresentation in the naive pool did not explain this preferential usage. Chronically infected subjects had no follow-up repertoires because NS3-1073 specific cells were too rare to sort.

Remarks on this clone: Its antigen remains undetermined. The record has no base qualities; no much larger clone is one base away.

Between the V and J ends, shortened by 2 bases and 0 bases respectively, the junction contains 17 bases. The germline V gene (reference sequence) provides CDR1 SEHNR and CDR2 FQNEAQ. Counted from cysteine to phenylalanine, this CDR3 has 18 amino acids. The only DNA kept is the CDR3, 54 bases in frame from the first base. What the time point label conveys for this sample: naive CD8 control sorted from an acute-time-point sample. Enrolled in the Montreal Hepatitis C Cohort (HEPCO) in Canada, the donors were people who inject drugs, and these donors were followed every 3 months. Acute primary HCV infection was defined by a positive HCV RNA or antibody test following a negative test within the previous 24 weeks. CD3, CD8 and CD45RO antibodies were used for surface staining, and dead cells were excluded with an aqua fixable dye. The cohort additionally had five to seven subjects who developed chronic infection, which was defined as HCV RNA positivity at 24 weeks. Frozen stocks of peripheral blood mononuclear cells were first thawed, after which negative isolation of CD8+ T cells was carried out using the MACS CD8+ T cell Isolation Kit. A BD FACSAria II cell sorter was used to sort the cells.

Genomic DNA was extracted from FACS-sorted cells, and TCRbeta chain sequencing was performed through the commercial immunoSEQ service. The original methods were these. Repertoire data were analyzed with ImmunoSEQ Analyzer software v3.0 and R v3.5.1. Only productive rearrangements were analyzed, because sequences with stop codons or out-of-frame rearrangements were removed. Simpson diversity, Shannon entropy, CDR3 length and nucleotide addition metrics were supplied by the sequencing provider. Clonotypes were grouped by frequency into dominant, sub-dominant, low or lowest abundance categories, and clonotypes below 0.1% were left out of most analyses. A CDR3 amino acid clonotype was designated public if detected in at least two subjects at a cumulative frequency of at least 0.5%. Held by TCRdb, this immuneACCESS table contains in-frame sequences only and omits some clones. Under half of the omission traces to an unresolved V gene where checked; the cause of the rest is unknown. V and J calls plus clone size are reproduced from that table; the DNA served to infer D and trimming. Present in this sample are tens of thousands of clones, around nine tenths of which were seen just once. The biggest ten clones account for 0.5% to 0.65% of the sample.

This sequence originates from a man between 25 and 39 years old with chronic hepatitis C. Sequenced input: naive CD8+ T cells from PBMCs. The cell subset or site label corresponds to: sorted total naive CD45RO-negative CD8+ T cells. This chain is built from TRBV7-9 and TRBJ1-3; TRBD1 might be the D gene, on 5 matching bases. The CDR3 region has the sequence CASSLPTREPFSGNTIYF. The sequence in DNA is TGTGCCAGCAGCTTACCTACCAGGGAACCATTCTCTGGAAACACCATATATTTT.